The 9 T cell receptor beta chains below were found in one sample sequenced in a study of blood T cell repertoires in COVID-19. Clones were sequenced by immunoSEQ multiplex PCR, and TCRdb holds only the in-frame ones, with some missing. Among roughly 100,000 clones listed, approximately 80% were seen once. The specimen was peripheral blood. These receptors were collected from a man older than 75 with COVID-19, enrolled during active disease.

This sequence joins TRBV13 and TRBJ1-4; TRBD1 might be the D (5 bases). Germline lookup yields CDR1 PRHDT and CDR2 FYEKMQ (reference sequence). The CDR3 length is 16 residues. V lost 5 bases and J lost 0, with 13 bases in between. CDR3 residues: CASSATGHATNEKLFF. The DNA of the CDR3 is TGTGCCAGCAGCGCAACAGGACATGCAACTAATGAAAAACTGTTTTTT.

DNA for the CDR3: TGTGCCAGCAGCGTGGGACATCTACCTAATGAAAAACTGTTTTTT. It encodes CASSVGHLPNEKLFF. The rearrangement joins TRBV9 to TRBJ1-4; D is possibly TRBD1 (6 bases). Germline CDR1 reads SGDLS; CDR2 reads YYNGEE. There are 15 residues in the CDR3. V was trimmed by 2 bases and J by 3 bases, leaving 11 bases between them.

The V gene is TRBV5-5, the J gene TRBJ1-2; 8 bases fit TRBD1. CDR3 size: 17 residues. CDR1 and CDR2 (germline): SGHKS, YYEKEE (reference sequence). V dropped 0 bases and J dropped 5; count of bases not matched to a gene: 12. CDR3 in amino acids: CASSLVGGTGSKYGYTF. The CDR3 nucleotides read TGTGCCAGCAGCTTGGTAGGGGGGACAGGATCCAAATATGGCTACACCTTC.

The chain links TRBV6-5 to TRBJ1-4; D gene uncertain. This CDR3 is built from 14 residues. Germline assignment: CDR1 MNHEY and CDR2 SVGAGI. The CDR3 nucleotides are TGTGCTTCTATTCCACGAGGGCTAAGGGAAAAACTGTTTTTT. This codes for CASIPRGLREKLFF.

The chain combines TRBV2 with TRBJ2-7, with D tentatively TRBD1 (6 bases). With 6 bases removed from V and 2 bases from J, the gap between germline ends came to 14 bases. The germline gives CDR1 SNHLY, CDR2 FYNNEI. The CDR3 is 14 residues long. The CDR3 loop reads CASRPQGSPYEQYF. The DNA for the CDR3 is TGTGCCAGCAGGCCACAGGGCTCCCCCTACGAGCAGTACTTC. The full variable domain, completed using reference TRBV2 and TRBJ2-7, is EPEVTQTPSHQVTQMGQEVILRCVPISNHLYFYWYRQILGQKVEFLVSFYNNEISEKSEIFDDQFSVERPDGSNFTLKIRSTKLEDSAMYFCASRPQGSPYEQYFGPGTRLTVT.

The chain couples TRBV27 to TRBJ1-5; 11 bases fit TRBD1. V lost 6 bases and J lost 6; bases outside the gene matches: 4. The germline gives CDR1 MNHEY, CDR2 SMNVEV (reference sequence). This CDR3 is built from 14 residues. Here the CDR3 DNA reads TGTGCCAGCAGGGGACAGGGGGGAGGTCAGCCCCAGCATTTT. Translation gives CASRGQGGGQPQHF.

The rearrangement links TRBV7-9 to TRBJ2-1; TRBD2 aligns across 14 bases. The CDR3 is made up of 16 amino acids. CDR1 SEHNR and CDR2 FQNEAQ come from the germline V gene (reference sequence). V dropped 1 base and J dropped 8; count of bases not matched to a gene: 4. The CDR3 DNA reads as TGTGCCAGCAGCTTAGGAGGGACTAGCGGGAGATATGAGCAGTTCTTC. Amino acid sequence: CASSLGGTSGRYEQFF.

The chain carries TRBV7-9 and TRBJ1-2; 10 bases fit TRBD1. The germline CDR1 and CDR2 sequences are SEHNR and FQNEAQ (reference sequence). The CDR3 covers 14 residues. Trimming removed 5 bases from V and 5 bases from J; junction bases left unmatched: 5. The CDR3 DNA follows: TGTGCCAGCAGCGGGACAGGGGATGAATATGGCTACACCTTC. Its translation: CASSGTGDEYGYTF.

This clone was observed a few times. The V and J genes are TRBV18 and TRBJ2-7, with D perhaps matching TRBD1 (6 bases). V lost 3 bases, J lost 0 bases, and 9 bases lay in between. This CDR3 comprises 14 residues. The germline V gene has CDR1 KGHSH and CDR2 LQKENI. DNA of the CDR3: TGTGCCAGCTCACCGACAGGATTCTCCTACGAGCAGTACTTC. Its protein is CASSPTGFSYEQYF.